Shown below are 5 T cell receptor beta chains from a single sample sequenced in a study of blood T cell repertoires in COVID-19. Sequenced by immunoSEQ multiplex PCR; TCRdb stores in-frame clones only, minus some. The sample lists 250,000 to 300,000 clones; 70% to 90% were seen once. The source material was PBMCs or T cells enriched from blood (not recorded which). Receptors originate from a woman aged 60 to 75 in a cohort exposed to, infected with or recovered from COVID-19 (not recorded which).

The chain uses TRBV1 and TRBJ2-1; the DNA was not used to check the table's D call, TRBD2. TRBV1 is flagged as a pseudogene. The length of the CDR3 is 16 residues. The DNA of the CDR3 is TGCACCAGCAGCCAAGAACGAGCGGGATCAAACAATGAGCAGTTCTTC. Its protein product is CTSSQERAGSNNEQFF.

This sequence joins TRBV6-1 and TRBJ2-7; 9 bases align to TRBD1. The CDR3 spans 15 residues. The trim removed 2 bases at V and 6 bases at J, leaving 8 bases unmatched. Per germline, CDR1 MNHNS and CDR2 SASEGT. The CDR3, as DNA: TGTGCCAGCAGTGAATGGACAGGGGCGTCGTCCGAGCAGTACTTC. Its translation: CASSEWTGASSEQYF.

The chain is built from TRBV28 and TRBJ1-6, with TRBD1 matching over 7 bases. The V gene's germline CDR1 is MDHEN and CDR2 SYDVKM. CDR3 length equals 14 residues. V trimming: 4 bases; J trimming: 9 bases; junction bases outside the gene matches: 6. CDR3 in amino acids: CASSSTGAASPLHF. Written as DNA, the CDR3 is TGTGCCAGCAGTTCAACAGGGGCGGCTTCACCCCTCCACTTT.

This chain links TRBV11-2 with TRBJ2-7; 8 positions match TRBD2. This CDR3 is 17 amino acids long. The V segment lost 1 base and the J segment 1 base; nucleotides outside the gene matches: 9. Germline values: CDR1 SGHAT, CDR2 FQNNGV. CDR3 DNA: TGTGCCAGCAGCTTAGCCCCACGGGGGGGGAATTCCTACGAGCAGTACTTC. It codes for CASSLAPRGGNSYEQYF.

The V and J genes are TRBV28 and TRBJ2-1; 7 nucleotides align to TRBD1. V was clipped by 6 bases and J by 7 bases; unmatched bases: 6. Germline assignment: CDR1 MDHEN and CDR2 SYDVKM. This CDR3 has 13 amino acids. The CDR3 loop is CASRSQGMNEQFF. The CDR3 DNA reads TGTGCCAGCAGATCACAGGGGATGAATGAGCAGTTCTTC.